This TCR beta chain stems from a study of OX40 agonist ivuxolimab in advanced cancers. Context from the whole study: Ivuxolimab, which targeted the costimulatory receptor OX40 (CD134), was an agonistic, fully human IgG2 monoclonal antibody. Intravenous ivuxolimab was administered to patients every 2 weeks at six dose levels: 0.01, 0.1, 0.3, 1.5, 3 and 10 mg/kg. Of the approximately 50 dose-escalation patients, hepatocellular carcinoma was present in about 20, melanoma in approximately 15, renal cell carcinoma in 9 and head and neck cancer in 9. The dose-escalation cohort was around 83% male with a mean age of roughly 62 years, ranging from roughly 23 to 90. Patients were allowed to have had prior anti-PD-1, anti-PD-L1 or anti-CTLA-4 therapy, and about 40% of the dose-escalation patients had been treated with checkpoint inhibitors. Three dose-escalation patients achieved partial responses, one with hepatocellular carcinoma and two with cutaneous melanoma. Peripheral TCRbeta sequencing was intended to test whether TCR sequence diversity was altered and clonal T-cell expansion was caused by ivuxolimab. The paper reports the monotherapy dose-escalation portion (N = 52 patients) of the phase I ivuxolimab trial.

Genomic DNA was extracted from sorted cells for sequencing of the TCRbeta CDR3 region. The immunoSEQ Assay was used to sequence the TCRbeta CDR3 regions. What TCRdb holds here is the immuneACCESS table cut down to in-frame rearrangements. Part of the clones is not present; checked against another copy, under half of the missing clones reflect an unresolved V gene, and the others are unexplained. The sample data list about 49,000 clones, and around nine tenths of these were observed just once. In total, the top ten clones hold 40% to 65% of the sample. The count of this clone is one. This receptor's antigen is unknown. Base quality data are lacking; no much larger clone is found one base away. The trial excluded patients who had a history of autoimmune disease or were on systemic immunosuppression. Peripheral blood for TCR sequencing was collected from all dose cohorts at baseline, on cycle 4 day 1, and on cycle 7 day 1. The samples were taken from a phase I, first-in-human, multicenter, open-label dose-escalation trial of ivuxolimab. Adults with locally advanced or metastatic melanoma, renal cell carcinoma, hepatocellular carcinoma or head and neck squamous cell carcinoma were enrolled in the trial. Before TCR sequencing, CD4+ T cells and CD8+ T cells from peripheral blood were sorted into separate populations.

From cysteine to phenylalanine, the CDR3 is 14 amino acids long. The only DNA kept is the CDR3, 42 bases in frame from the first base. The germline V gene (reference sequence) specifies SGHKS as CDR1 and YYEKEE as CDR2. Here V drops 4 bases and J drops 5 bases, and the junction holds 5 bases not matched to any gene. General study outcomes and caveats: Low levels of normalized T-cell clonal expansion were also seen in some patients who did not respond. At doses of 0.1 to 3.0 mg/kg, clonal expansion of both CD4+ and CD8+ T cells in blood was seen between baseline and week 6. Which antigens the clonally expanded peripheral T cells were specific for was not determined. In the 0.1-3.0 mg/kg groups, partial responders had among the lowest normalized peripheral clonal expansion, particularly in CD8+ T cells. After ivuxolimab, expanded clones were on average more numerous among CD8+ T cells than among CD4+ T cells.

The material was CD4+ or CD8+ T cells sorted from blood, obtained in a trial of the OX40 agonist ivuxolimab. The TCR sequence derives from an adult with an advanced solid tumor such as melanoma, head and neck, liver or kidney cancer. The chain links TRBV5-5 with TRBJ1-4, with 7 junctional bases fitting TRBD1. The bases are TGTGCCAGCAGCATCGGGACAGCAAATGAAAAACTGTTTTTT. Its coded protein is CASSIGTANEKLFF.